This T cell receptor (beta chain) appears in the sequencing data of a study of beta chain features in type 1 diabetes. Looking at the study overall: In all, roughly 98,000,000 sorted cells from all samples were analyzed. Study results and caveats: VDJ junctions in type 1 diabetes patients carried more deletions and fewer insertions. Among all four CD4+ subsets, Type 1 diabetes patients had TCRB CDR3s that were moderately but significantly shorter.

This clone was observed many times. Its matching antigen is unknown. CDR3 length: 15 amino acids. Trimming took off 0 bases at V and 6 bases at J, with 11 bases between the two ends. The germline V gene has CDR1 LGHNA and CDR2 YNFKEQ. As every portion of the isolated RNA was reverse transcribed, the sequencing read expressed TCRB transcripts. Assay: immunoSEQ multiplex PCR; the TCRdb copy retains only in-frame clones and omits some. The sample has nearly 350,000 clones, less than 9.5% seen once. The sequenced sample consisted of central memory CD4+ T cells from blood. The chain has TRBV4-2 and TRBJ2-2, with D maybe TRBD1 (5 bases). The receptor comes from a woman aged 18-29 years in good health. CDR3 in DNA: TGTGCCAGCAGCCAAGATCAGGGATCCCCCGGGGAGCTGTTTTTT. Protein sequence: CASSQDQGSPGELFF.